This TCR beta chain was profiled in a study of response to subunit inactivated influenza vaccine. Notes on the study in general: Each seasonal flu vaccination may recruit only limited new T cells, authors suggested.

TCRdb re-called the RT-PCR reads through MiXCR, storing one row per CDR3 protein. The data show around 750,000 distinct CDR3 sequences, with over 20% seen just once and about 10% held by the top ten. On this clonotype: Its antigen is as yet unknown.

This receptor was taken from a man aged 50 or older who received an inactivated influenza vaccine. The sample consisted of PBMCs from blood, taken 4 to 6 days after vaccination.

The CDR3: CASSLGTGAAYTF. CDR3 nucleotide sequence: TGTGCCAGCAGCTTAGGGACAGGGGCCGCCTACACCTTC. The rearrangement joins TRBV7-9 to TRBJ1-2; 9 positions match TRBD1. The V gene end was trimmed by 1 base and the J gene end by 10 bases; junction bases not matched to a gene: 4. The CDR3 runs 13 residues. Looked up from germline, CDR1 is SEHNR and CDR2 is FQNEAQ (reference sequence).